This T cell receptor beta chain was identified during a study of early T cells in non-severe SARS-CoV-2 infection. Individual cDNA molecules carried attached unique molecular identifiers. MiXCR was run by TCRdb on the 5' RACE reads, yielding one entry per CDR3 protein. Of tens of thousands of distinct CDR3 sequences detected, 5.5% to 7.5% appear once; the ten largest clones hold around 8%. In this sample, this clonotype turned up many times. The CDR3 extends over 19 amino acids. Germline-derived CDR1 and CDR2 are SGHRS and YFSETQ. The V end lost 1 base, the J end lost 2 bases, and 19 bases lay between the germline ends.

Sample: whole blood. This sequence originates from an adult who was a healthcare worker with PCR-confirmed SARS-CoV-2 infection or an uninfected control (not recorded which). V gene TRBV5-1 combines with J gene TRBJ2-6, with D tentatively TRBD1 (5 bases). CDR3 residues: CASSLLRQGNEPGANVLTF. CDR3 DNA: TGCGCCAGCAGCTTGCTTCGTCAGGGAAATGAGCCTGGGGCCAACGTCCTGACTTTC.